The source of this T cell receptor beta chain is a study of blood T cell repertoires in COVID-19. Study context: Spain, Italy and the United States supplied samples that represented acute and convalescent COVID-19. T cells, B-cell-depleted T cells, or PBMCs supplied cDNA or gDNA.

Under the authors' procedure: Researchers report that nucleated cell counts were estimated from reference gene primer amplification. The method was immunoSEQ multiplex PCR; TCRdb's version includes in-frame clones alone and lacks a portion of them. V, J and clone size are taken as reported in that table, and D and trimming were inferred from the DNA itself. The sample holds under 200,000 clones, 70% to 90% seen once. J was trimmed by 12 bases and V by 2 bases; bases with no gene match: 9. The germline V gene has CDR1 MNHEY and CDR2 SVGAGI. This CDR3 has 13 residues. This sequence joins TRBV6-5 and TRBJ1-1, with 7 bases that match TRBD1. This receptor was identified in a man aged 60 to 75 with active or convalescent COVID-19. The specimen was peripheral blood. CDR3 in amino acids: CASSYPPTGMTFF. The CDR3 nucleotides are TGTGCCAGCAGTTACCCACCGACAGGGATGACTTTCTTT.